This is a list of T cell receptor beta chains from one sample in a study of T-cell reconstitution after alpha-beta-depleted transplantation in children. Using its own MiXCR run on the PCR reads, TCRdb lists one record per CDR3 protein. The table includes a few hundred thousand distinct CDR3 sequences, 9% to 10% detected once. The starting material was PBMCs from the stem cell graft donor, obtained from the stem cell graft. The source is a human donor who donated a stem cell graft to a child with SCID. Each CDR3 is given with its conserved first and last residue. A D gene is named only where the DNA matches it firmly. Not all rows give a size; the values are once, few, many and, for expanded clones, a class.

v_call	clone_size	d_call	j_call	cdr3_nt	cdr3_aa
TRBV7-9	many	TRBD1	TRBJ2-1	TGTGCCAGCAGCAACGGACAGGTGAATGAGCAGTTCTTC	CASSNGQVNEQFF
TRBV5-5	few	-	TRBJ1-1	TGTGCCAGCAGCGCTTACGAGGGTATCCCCACTGAAGCTTTCTTT	CASSAYEGIPTEAFF
TRBV6-2/TRBV6-3	many	-	TRBJ1-2	TGTGCCAGCAGTCGGACTGGTGAATATGGCTACACCTTC	CASSRTGEYGYTF
TRBV7-1	-	-	TRBJ1-1	TGTGCCAGCAGCTCAATAAAAAGGAACACTGAAGCTTTCTTT	CASSSIKRNTEAFF
TRBV5-1	many	-	TRBJ2-7	TGCGCCAGCAGCTTGGATATCAACGAGCAGTACTTC	CASSLDINEQYF
TRBV20-1	many	-	TRBJ2-7	TGCAGTGCCGCCCGGGACACCCCCTACGAGCAGTACTTC	CSAARDTPYEQYF
TRBV12-3/TRBV12-4	few	-	TRBJ2-7	TGTGCCAGCAGTTTAGCGAGTAAGGGGGAGCAGTACTTC	CASSLASKGEQYF
TRBV9	many	TRBD1	TRBJ2-7	TGTGCCAGCAGCGTCACAGGGACAGGTGTCTCCGAGCAGTACTTC	CASSVTGTGVSEQYF
TRBV5-1	many	-	TRBJ2-3	TGCGCCAGCAGCTTGGCCTACACAGATACGCAGTATTTT	CASSLAYTDTQYF
TRBV20-1	-	TRBD1	TRBJ1-2	TGCAGTGCTAGTCGACAGGGGGCTGAAGGCTACACCTTC	CSASRQGAEGYTF
TRBV5-5	few	TRBD1	TRBJ2-7	TGTGCCAGCAGCGATAACAGGGGGCGGGAGCAGTACTTC	CASSDNRGREQYF
TRBV15	few	TRBD2	TRBJ2-4	TGTGCCACCAGCAGAGATCCTCCGGGGGGTGAATACTTC	CATSRDPPGGEYF
TRBV6-6	many	-	TRBJ1-1	TGTGCCAGCAGTTACAAGAGTTTCTGGGAAGCTTTCTTT	CASSYKSFWEAFF
TRBV5-1	many	-	TRBJ2-3	TGCGCCAGCAGTCTCGGGCCCTCCGATACGCAGTATTTT	CASSLGPSDTQYF
TRBV12-3/TRBV12-4	many	-	TRBJ2-3	TGTGCCAGCAGTTTTGCGGGCGGCCCTGTTAATACGCAGTATTTT	CASSFAGGPVNTQYF
TRBV27	-	-	TRBJ2-7	TGTGCCAGCAGTTTGTCCCTCCTGAACGAGCAGTACTTC	CASSLSLLNEQYF
TRBV21-1	many	-	TRBJ2-2	TGTGCCAGCAGCCTCAGGGGGGGGCCGAACACCGGGGAGCTGTTTTTT	CASSLRGGPNTGELFF
TRBV20-1	many	TRBD1	TRBJ1-1	TGCAGTGCTAGAAGCAGGGGGCGGGGCACTGAAGCTTTCTTT	CSARSRGRGTEAFF
TRBV5-1	many	-	TRBJ2-7	TGCGCCAGCAGCTTGGGGGCTTCGACCTACGAGCAGTACTTC	CASSLGASTYEQYF
TRBV6-2/TRBV6-3	many	TRBD2	TRBJ2-5	TGTGCCAGCAGCCCGGGGGGGACGATTGAGACCCAGTACTTC	CASSPGGTIETQYF
TRBV19	few	-	TRBJ2-1	TGTGCCAGTAGTATAGCGGGCTCCTACAATGAGCAGTTCTTC	CASSIAGSYNEQFF
TRBV5-1	-	-	TRBJ2-1	TGCGCCAGCAGCTTGGGTCCGCGGGGCAATGAGCAGTTCTTC	CASSLGPRGNEQFF
TRBV13	many	-	TRBJ1-1	TGTGCCAGCAGCCCAAATTCTCAGGGAAGCACTGAAGCTTTCTTT	CASSPNSQGSTEAFF
TRBV3-1	many	-	TRBJ1-2	TGTGCCAGCAGCCAATCGGGGGGTGGGCGCCGTGGCTACACCTTC	CASSQSGGGRRGYTF
TRBV9	many	TRBD2	TRBJ2-7	TGTGCCAGCAGCGCCATGGGACTAGGCTACGAGCAGTACTTC	CASSAMGLGYEQYF
TRBV7-7	many	-	TRBJ2-3	TGTGCCAGCAGCTTAGCAGGGGAGAAAGGCGATACGCAGTATTTT	CASSLAGEKGDTQYF
TRBV6-6	many	-	TRBJ2-1	TGTGCCAGCAGCAACTACCTAGAGCAGTTCTTC	CASSNYLEQFF
TRBV5-1	few	TRBD1	TRBJ1-1	TGCGCCAGCGTGGGACAGGGGAACACTGAAGCTTTCTTT	CASVGQGNTEAFF
TRBV4-1	many	-	TRBJ2-6	TGCGCCAGCAGCCGCGATACTAGGGTCAATGGGGCCAACGTCCTGACTTTC	CASSRDTRVNGANVLTF
TRBV20-1	many	-	TRBJ2-3	TGCAGTGCTTGCTACAGGGTGGGGGTGGGCACAGATACGCAGTATTTT	CSACYRVGVGTDTQYF
TRBV5-1	many	TRBD1	TRBJ1-4	TGCGCCAGCAGGGCGGGACAGTCGGTGACTAATGAAAAACTGTTTTTT	CASRAGQSVTNEKLFF
TRBV20-1	many	-	TRBJ1-2	TGCAGTGCTAGAGTTAGCGGGAGGGGTTATGGCTACACCTTC	CSARVSGRGYGYTF
TRBV5-1	many	-	TRBJ2-7	TGCGCCAGCAGCCCTCAGGGGATCTACGAGCAGTACTTC	CASSPQGIYEQYF
TRBV5-4	few	-	TRBJ2-2	TGTGCCAGCAGCTTGGTAGGAGGGGTCAACACCGGGGAGCTGTTTTTT	CASSLVGGVNTGELFF
TRBV4-2	many	TRBD1	TRBJ2-7	TGTGCCAGCAGCCAATCTACGGACAGGGGGCCCTACGAGCAGTACTTC	CASSQSTDRGPYEQYF